This T cell receptor beta chain emerged from a study of CXCR4 blockade with PD-1 therapy in pancreatic cancer. Trimming removed 5 bases at V and 4 bases at J, with 14 bases between. The CDR3 runs to 14 residues. Germline V gene sequence: CDR1 SGHNT, CDR2 YENEEA. Using immunoSEQ multiplex PCR, the repertoire was profiled, and TCRdb retains in-frame clones only, with some absent. The sample records 600 to 950 clones, over 40% being singletons. The receptor comes from a human donor with pancreatic ductal adenocarcinoma. Specimen: tumor tissue. The chain recombines TRBV11-3 with TRBJ2-5, with D possibly TRBD2 on 5 matching bases. CDR3 in DNA: TGTGCCAGCAGCCCCAACGGGGTGGGAGAGACCCAGTACTTC. Protein sequence: CASSPNGVGETQYF.